Listed below are T cell receptor beta chains from one sample, sequenced in a study of CD8 T cells in Susac syndrome. TCRdb recomputed calls from the immunoSEQ multiplex PCR reads with MiXCR, one row per CDR3 protein. This sample yields 100,000 to 150,000 distinct CDR3 sequences, of which about 93% are seen a single time; around 0.2% belongs to the top ten. Sequenced: CD8+ T cells from PBMCs. These receptors all come from a human donor with Susac syndrome. Both conserved end residues are trimmed from each CDR3.

>TRBV2
ASSVGVWGPKTQY
>TRBV7-9
ASSSLGGKGNEQF
>TRBV15
ATSRDLGAGETQY
>TRBV6-5
ASSYLAGGTEAF
>TRBV6-5
ASYATGRRNTIY
>TRBV11-3
ASSSWGGELF
>TRBV4-3
ASSQRGSTDTQY
>TRBV7-8
ASSSHRTSGGLNTGELF
>TRBV9
ASSVTSGAAYEQY
>TRBV7-8
ASSYTYEQY
>TRBV15
ATSSYRGGNTEAF
>TRBV4-1
ASSPIAGTQPQH
>TRBV5-4
ASSHIGDSYEQY
>TRBV27
ASSYRGGSEQF
>TRBV3-1
ASRDSNTGELF
>TRBV5-6
ASSAVGAYNEQF
>TRBV19
ATLGTGYDEQY
>TRBV20-1
RGGGPNTEAF
>TRBV23-1
ASRGAF
>TRBV11-2
ASSRDAGRYGYT
>TRBV19
ASSSHQLDRGWGNQPQH
>TRBV6-2/TRBV6-3
ASSYLSGANVLT
>TRBV7-3
ASSSAGWGETQY
>TRBV19
ASEGNTYGYT
>TRBV7-9
ASSSQTGLFVEAF
>TRBV9
ASSVRGQLQETQY
>TRBV6-4
ASSEGEGGTDTQY
>TRBV7-2
ASSADRLDSYEQY
>TRBV4-2
ASRKGTELFYGYT
>TRBV7-6
ASSLLQGRGKETQY
>TRBV9
ASSVSGAEAF
>TRBV4-1
ASSQDTQGLSYEQY
>TRBV6-2/TRBV6-3
ASSHGQEYNEQF
>TRBV9
ASSVELAGQKADTQY
>TRBV9
ASSVAGGSSYEQY
>TRBV20-1
SASPPWLDYNEQF
>TRBV20-1
SARDLQGQQAF
>TRBV13
ASSSTVPYEQY
>TRBV6-5
ASSYSFGGEYNEQF
>TRBV29-1
SVDSGDNHGYT
>TRBV6-1
ASRLTGSSYNSPLH